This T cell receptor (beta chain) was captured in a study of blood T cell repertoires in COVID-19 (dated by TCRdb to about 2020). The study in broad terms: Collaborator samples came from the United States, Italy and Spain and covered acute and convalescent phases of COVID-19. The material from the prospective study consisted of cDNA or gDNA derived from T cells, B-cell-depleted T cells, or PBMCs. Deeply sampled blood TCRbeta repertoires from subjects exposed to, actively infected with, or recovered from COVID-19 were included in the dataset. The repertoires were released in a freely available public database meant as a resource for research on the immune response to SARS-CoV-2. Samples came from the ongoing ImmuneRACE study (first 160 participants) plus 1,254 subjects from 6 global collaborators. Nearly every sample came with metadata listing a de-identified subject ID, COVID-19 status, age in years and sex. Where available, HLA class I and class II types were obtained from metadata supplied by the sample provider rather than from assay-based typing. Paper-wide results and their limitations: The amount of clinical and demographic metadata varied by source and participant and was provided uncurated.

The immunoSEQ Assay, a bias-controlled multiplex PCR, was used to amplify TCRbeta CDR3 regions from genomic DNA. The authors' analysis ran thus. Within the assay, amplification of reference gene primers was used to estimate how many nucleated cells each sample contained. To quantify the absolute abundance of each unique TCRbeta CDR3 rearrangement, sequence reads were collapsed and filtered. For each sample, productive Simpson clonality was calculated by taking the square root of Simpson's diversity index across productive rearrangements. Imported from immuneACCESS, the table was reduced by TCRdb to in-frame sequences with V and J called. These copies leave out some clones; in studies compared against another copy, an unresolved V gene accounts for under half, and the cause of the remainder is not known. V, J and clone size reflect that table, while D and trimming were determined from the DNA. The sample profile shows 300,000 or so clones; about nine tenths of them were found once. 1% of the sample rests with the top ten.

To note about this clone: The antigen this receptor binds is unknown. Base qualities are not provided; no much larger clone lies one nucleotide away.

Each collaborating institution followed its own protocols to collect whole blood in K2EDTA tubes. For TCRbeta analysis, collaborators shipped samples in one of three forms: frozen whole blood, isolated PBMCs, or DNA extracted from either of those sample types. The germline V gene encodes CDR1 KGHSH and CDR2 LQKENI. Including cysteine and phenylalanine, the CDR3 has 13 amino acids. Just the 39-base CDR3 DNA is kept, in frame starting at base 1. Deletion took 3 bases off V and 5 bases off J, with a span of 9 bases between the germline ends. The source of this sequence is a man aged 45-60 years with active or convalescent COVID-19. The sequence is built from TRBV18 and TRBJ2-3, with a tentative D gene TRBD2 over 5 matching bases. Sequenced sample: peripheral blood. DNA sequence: TGTGCCAGCTCACCTGACTACCAAGATACGCAGTATTTT. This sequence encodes CASSPDYQDTQYF.